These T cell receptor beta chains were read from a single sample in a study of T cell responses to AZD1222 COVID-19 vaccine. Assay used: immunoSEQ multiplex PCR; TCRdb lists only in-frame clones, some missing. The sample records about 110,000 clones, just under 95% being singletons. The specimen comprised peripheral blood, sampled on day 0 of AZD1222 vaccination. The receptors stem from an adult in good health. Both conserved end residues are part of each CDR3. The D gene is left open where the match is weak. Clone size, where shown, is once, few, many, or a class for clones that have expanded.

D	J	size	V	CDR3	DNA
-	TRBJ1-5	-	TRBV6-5	CASSYSWQGNQPQHF	TGTGCCAGCAGTTACTCGTGGCAGGGAAATCAGCCCCAGCATTTT
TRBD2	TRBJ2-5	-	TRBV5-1	CASSSGLAGAGRETQYF	TGCGCCAGCAGCTCGGGACTAGCGGGGGCCGGGAGGGAGACCCAGTACTTC
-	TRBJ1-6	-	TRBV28	CASSRRWSSYNSPLHF	TGTGCCAGCAGTCGACGGTGGAGCTCCTATAATTCACCCCTCCACTTT
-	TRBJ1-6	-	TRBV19	CASSIGGEFAF	TGTGCCAGTAGTATAGGGGGGGAGTTCGCCTTT
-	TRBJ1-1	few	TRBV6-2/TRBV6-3	CASSQTEGTEAFF	TGTGCCAGCAGTCAGACAGAGGGCACTGAAGCTTTCTTT
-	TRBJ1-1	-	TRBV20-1	CSARVVTEAFF	TGCAGTGCTAGAGTGGTGACTGAAGCTTTCTTT
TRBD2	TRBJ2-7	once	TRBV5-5	CASSPGLAGGQTYEQYF	TGTGCCAGCAGCCCGGGACTAGCGGGGGGGCAAACCTACGAGCAGTACTTC
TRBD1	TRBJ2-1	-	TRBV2	CASSQGAILTYNEQFF	TGTGCCAGCAGTCAGGGGGCTATCTTAACCTACAATGAGCAGTTCTTC
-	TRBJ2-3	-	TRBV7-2	CASREHPSTDTQYF	TGTGCCAGCAGGGAACATCCGAGCACAGATACGCAGTATTTT
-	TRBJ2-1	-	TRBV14	CASSQDPWQGRNEQFF	TGTGCCAGCAGCCAAGACCCGTGGCAGGGGAGAAATGAGCAGTTCTTC
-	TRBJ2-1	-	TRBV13	CASSPLGGEQFF	TGTGCCAGCAGCCCTTTGGGGGGTGAGCAGTTCTTC
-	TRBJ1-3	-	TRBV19	CASKDRTSGNTIYF	TGTGCCAGTAAGGACAGAACCTCTGGAAACACCATATATTTT
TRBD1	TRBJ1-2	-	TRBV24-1	CATSDRDRRYGYTF	TGTGCCACCAGCGACCGGGACAGGCGATATGGCTACACCTTC
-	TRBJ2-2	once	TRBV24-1	CATSGGSRTGELFF	TGTGCCACCAGCGGGGGTTCGAGGACCGGGGAGCTGTTTTTT
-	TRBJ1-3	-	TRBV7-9	CASSSLTVSGNTIYF	TGTGCCAGCAGCTCGTTGACGGTCTCTGGAAACACCATATATTTT
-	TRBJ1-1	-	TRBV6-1	CASSERGRGIAEAFF	TGTGCCAGCAGTGAAAGGGGGAGGGGGATTGCTGAAGCTTTCTTT
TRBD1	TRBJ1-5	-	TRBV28	CASSAGGLSNQPQHF	TGTGCCAGCAGTGCAGGGGGCTTAAGCAATCAGCCCCAGCATTTT
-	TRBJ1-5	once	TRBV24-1	CATSDPGDDQPQHF	TGTGCCACCAGTGATCCGGGGGACGACCAGCCCCAGCATTTT
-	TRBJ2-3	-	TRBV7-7	CASSPGTDTQYF	TGTGCTAGCAGCCCGGGCACAGATACGCAGTATTTT
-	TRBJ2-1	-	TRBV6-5	CASSLIAVAYNEQFF	TGTGCCAGCAGTTTAATAGCAGTAGCTTATAATGAGCAGTTCTTC
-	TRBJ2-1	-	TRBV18	CASSPPESYNEQFF	TGTGCCAGCTCACCCCCTGAGTCTTACAATGAGCAGTTCTTC
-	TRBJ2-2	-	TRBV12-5	CASGFPEGNVPGELFF	TGTGCTAGTGGTTTCCCGGAGGGTAATGTGCCCGGGGAGCTGTTTTTT
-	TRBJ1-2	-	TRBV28	CASWGGLYGYTF	TGTGCCAGCTGGGGGGGGCTCTATGGCTACACCTTC
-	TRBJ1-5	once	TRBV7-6	CASSLGPSGSNQPQHF	TGTGCCAGCAGCTTAGGGCCTTCCGGGAGCAATCAGCCCCAGCATTTT
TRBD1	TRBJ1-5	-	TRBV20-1	CSVSGQGLQHF	TGCAGTGTCAGCGGACAGGGACTTCAGCATTTT
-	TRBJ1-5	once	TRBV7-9	CASSKGGGSYQPQHF	TGTGCCAGCAGCAAAGGTGGGGGAAGTTATCAGCCCCAGCATTTT
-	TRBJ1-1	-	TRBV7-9	CASSFSMVGRYHTEAFF	TGTGCCAGCAGCTTCTCCATGGTTGGTCGATACCACACTGAAGCTTTCTTT
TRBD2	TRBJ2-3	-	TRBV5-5	CASSLVGLASGSTDTQYF	TGTGCCAGCAGCTTGGTAGGCTTGGCTAGCGGGAGCACAGATACGCAGTATTTT
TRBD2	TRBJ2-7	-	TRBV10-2	CASSESVGRESYEQYF	TGCGCCAGCAGTGAGTCCGTCGGGCGGGAGAGCTACGAGCAGTACTTC
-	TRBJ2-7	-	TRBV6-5	CASSKAGYEQYF	TGTGCCAGCAGCAAAGCAGGCTACGAGCAGTACTTC
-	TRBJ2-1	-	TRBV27	CASSPYGIGTNNEQFF	TGTGCCAGCAGCCCATACGGAATCGGCACAAACAATGAGCAGTTCTTC
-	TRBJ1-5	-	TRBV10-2	CASSEEYSNQPQHF	TGCGCCAGCAGTGAGGAATATAGCAATCAGCCCCAGCATTTT
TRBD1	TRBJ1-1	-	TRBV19	CASRDDRGTEAFF	TGTGCCAGTAGGGATGACAGGGGCACTGAAGCTTTCTTT
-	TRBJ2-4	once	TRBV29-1	CSVGDASIQYF	TGCAGCGTGGGGGATGCTAGCATTCAGTACTTC
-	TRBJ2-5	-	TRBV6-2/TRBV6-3	CASSYSSGVVRETQYF	TGTGCCAGCAGTTACTCATCTGGGGTCGTCCGAGAGACCCAGTACTTC
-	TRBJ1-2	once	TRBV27	CASSLSTGTGGLRGYTF	TGTGCCAGCAGTTTATCAACCGGGACGGGGGGACTTCGTGGCTACACCTTC
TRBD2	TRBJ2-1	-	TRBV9	CASSFTGTSLAEQFF	TGTGCCAGCAGCTTTACCGGGACTAGTTTGGCTGAGCAGTTCTTC